The clone carrying this T cell receptor (beta chain) has just a few counts. Recruitment covered about two dozen US areas and drew participants whose ages spanned roughly 18 to 100 years. Either two negative PCRs, clearance, or symptom resolution qualified Cohort 3 donors as recovered. Profiled with immunoSEQ multiplex PCR; TCRdb holds only in-frame clones, not every one. The sample yields 250,000 to 300,000 clones, about four fifths seen once. The sample comes from a study of blood T cell repertoires in COVID-19. The V gene end was trimmed by 0 bases and the J gene end by 7 bases; junction bases not matched to a gene: 2. This CDR3 comprises 15 residues. Germline CDR1 is SGHRS and CDR2 is YFSETQ.

Sample: PBMCs or T cells enriched from blood (not recorded which). The TCR sequence derives from a man aged 50-60 years who had recovered from COVID-19. The chain uses TRBV5-1 and TRBJ1-6; 9 positions agree with TRBD1. This CDR3 is CASSLGDRGNSPLHF. CDR3 DNA sequence: TGCGCCAGCAGCTTGGGTGACAGGGGGAATTCACCCCTCCACTTT.